This T cell receptor (beta chain) is from a study of a mutant IDH1 vaccine in newly diagnosed glioma. In the case of this clone: What it recognizes is unknown.

Here immunoSEQ multiplex PCR was the method, and the copy in TCRdb shows in-frame clones only, minus some. There are approximately 30,000 clones in the sample; over 70% occur only once, and roughly 10% lies in the top ten. Per the germline V gene, CDR1 is SEHNR and CDR2 is FQNEAQ (reference sequence). This CDR3 is 14 amino acids long. Trimming shortened V by 5 bases and J by 1 base, and 11 bases separated the two germline ends. The time point: week 35, safety follow-up. Alongside topical imiquimod, each dose of vaccine comprised 300 ug of mutant IDH1 20-mer peptide. Findings and limits, study-wide: Among top peripheral T cell clonotypes, changes seemed unrelated to pseudoprogression.

The sequence came from a woman in her thirties with glioma. Some clones in this sample may be carry-over from other donors' samples. The sample was PBMCs, taken from a glioma patient whose treatment included an IDH1 peptide vaccine. This chain joins TRBV7-9 and TRBJ1-1; maybe TRBD1 (6 bases). CDR3 nucleotides: TGTGCCAGCAGCCCAACAGGGACGAACACTGAAGCTTTCTTT. This codes for CASSPTGTNTEAFF.